This note documents a single T cell receptor beta chain sequence. The entry originates in a study of blood T cell repertoires in COVID-19. Study-level information: The samples span acute and convalescent COVID-19 from the United States, Italy and Spain. T cells, B-cell-depleted T cells, or PBMCs supplied cDNA or gDNA.

CDR1 is SGHTA, CDR2 FQGNSA, per germline. The V and J ends lost 1 base and 10 bases respectively, with 16 bases between them. The CDR3 loop spans 14 amino acids. The assay was immunoSEQ multiplex PCR, and TCRdb's table has in-frame clones only and misses some. The table records tens of thousands of clones, 75% to 80% of them present only once. During active infection, Seattle patients enrolled and were then monitored through disease. The sample comprised peripheral blood. The chain combines TRBV7-2 with TRBJ1-1, with a tentative D call TRBD1 (6 bases). This sequence was found in a man aged 70 or older with COVID-19, enrolled during active disease. The CDR3, as DNA: TGTGCCAGCAGCTTAGTCCCAGGGGACGCTCTAGCTTTCTTT. Amino acid sequence: CASSLVPGDALAFF.